The rows below give T cell receptor beta chains drawn from one sample of a study of blood T cell repertoires in COVID-19. Assay: immunoSEQ multiplex PCR; the TCRdb copy retains only in-frame clones and omits some. The top ten hold approximately 4.6% of the sample, which has about 170,000 clones, roughly 91% seen once. The sample comprised peripheral blood. Receptors were obtained from a woman between 45 and 65 years old with acute or convalescent COVID-19. Each CDR3 is given with its conserved first and last residue. Each record gives: V gene, D gene, clone size, J gene, CDR3 protein, CDR3 DNA. A D gene is named only where the DNA matches it firmly. A clone size is listed for some rows: how often the clone was seen (once, few, many), or a class if it is expanded.

V gene: TRBV29-1
D gene: .
clone size: .
J gene: TRBJ2-7
CDR3 protein: CSVIRGGGYEQYF
CDR3 DNA: TGCAGCGTCATTAGGGGAGGGGGCTACGAGCAGTACTTC

V gene: TRBV18
D gene: .
clone size: .
J gene: TRBJ1-4
CDR3 protein: CASSPDGTLGEKLFF
CDR3 DNA: TGTGCCAGCTCACCGGATGGGACATTAGGTGAAAAACTGTTTTTT

V gene: TRBV3-1/TRBV3-2
D gene: .
clone size: .
J gene: TRBJ1-2
CDR3 protein: CASSQEFAGSGYTF
CDR3 DNA: TGTGCCAGCAGCCAAGAATTCGCAGGGTCCGGCTACACCTTC

V gene: TRBV5-4
D gene: .
clone size: .
J gene: TRBJ1-6
CDR3 protein: CASSFPDSPLHF
CDR3 DNA: TGTGCCAGCAGTTTCCCCGATTCACCCCTCCACTTT

V gene: TRBV28
D gene: .
clone size: once
J gene: TRBJ1-1
CDR3 protein: CASSFGPNTEAFF
CDR3 DNA: TGTGCCAGCAGTTTCGGTCCGAACACTGAAGCTTTCTTT

V gene: TRBV7-3
D gene: TRBD1
clone size: few
J gene: TRBJ2-3
CDR3 protein: CASSSRQGGSDTQYF
CDR3 DNA: TGTGCCAGCAGCTCCCGACAGGGCGGATCAGATACGCAGTATTTT

V gene: TRBV6-2/TRBV6-3
D gene: TRBD2
clone size: .
J gene: TRBJ2-7
CDR3 protein: CASSPGTSGSLHF
CDR3 DNA: TGTGCCAGCAGCCCTGGGACTAGCGGGAGTCTCCACTTC

V gene: TRBV6-5
D gene: .
clone size: .
J gene: TRBJ2-1
CDR3 protein: CASSTRDSKGREQFF
CDR3 DNA: TGTGCCAGCAGTACGCGGGACAGTAAAGGCAGGGAGCAGTTCTTC

V gene: TRBV5-4
D gene: TRBD1
clone size: .
J gene: TRBJ1-6
CDR3 protein: CASSRDRDSPLHF
CDR3 DNA: TGTGCCAGCAGCCGGGACAGGGATTCACCCCTCCACTTT

V gene: TRBV27
D gene: TRBD1
clone size: .
J gene: TRBJ1-1
CDR3 protein: CASSLRQGSRTEAFF
CDR3 DNA: TGTGCCAGCAGTCTGAGACAGGGGTCGCGCACTGAAGCTTTCTTT

V gene: TRBV7-2
D gene: TRBD1
clone size: .
J gene: TRBJ2-7
CDR3 protein: CASSFRDSPYEQYF
CDR3 DNA: TGTGCCAGCAGCTTCCGGGACAGTCCCTACGAGCAGTACTTC

V gene: TRBV19
D gene: TRBD1
clone size: .
J gene: TRBJ1-3
CDR3 protein: CASSTPTGSGNTIYF
CDR3 DNA: TGTGCCAGTAGTACGCCGACAGGGTCTGGAAACACCATATATTTT

V gene: TRBV15
D gene: .
clone size: .
J gene: TRBJ1-2
CDR3 protein: CATSTWAQLANYGYTF
CDR3 DNA: TGTGCCACCAGCACGTGGGCCCAGTTAGCTAACTATGGCTACACCTTC

V gene: TRBV5-1
D gene: TRBD2
clone size: .
J gene: TRBJ2-1
CDR3 protein: CASSLYHPSGGVGEQFF
CDR3 DNA: TGCGCCAGCAGCTTGTACCACCCTAGCGGGGGAGTGGGTGAGCAGTTCTTC

V gene: TRBV10-3
D gene: TRBD1
clone size: .
J gene: TRBJ2-2
CDR3 protein: CAISAPGTGITGELFF
CDR3 DNA: TGTGCCATCAGTGCCCCAGGGACAGGGATCACCGGGGAGCTGTTTTTT

V gene: TRBV5-4
D gene: .
clone size: .
J gene: TRBJ1-2
CDR3 protein: CASSPSSGEIHGYTF
CDR3 DNA: TGTGCCAGCAGCCCATCTTCAGGGGAAATTCATGGCTACACCTTC

V gene: TRBV30
D gene: TRBD2
clone size: .
J gene: TRBJ2-2
CDR3 protein: CAWSGGRGTGELFF
CDR3 DNA: TGTGCCTGGAGTGGGGGGAGGGGAACCGGGGAGCTGTTTTTT

V gene: TRBV4-3
D gene: .
clone size: .
J gene: TRBJ1-1
CDR3 protein: CASSLLEGSRTEAFF
CDR3 DNA: TGCGCCAGCAGCCTCTTGGAAGGGAGCAGAACTGAAGCTTTCTTT

V gene: TRBV11-2
D gene: .
clone size: .
J gene: TRBJ1-4
CDR3 protein: CASSRRTGLGGEKLFF
CDR3 DNA: TGTGCCAGCAGCCGACGTACGGGATTGGGAGGTGAAAAACTGTTTTTT

V gene: TRBV3-1/TRBV3-2
D gene: .
clone size: .
J gene: TRBJ2-1
CDR3 protein: CASSQDLLAGAGNEQFF
CDR3 DNA: TGTGCCAGCAGCCAAGATCTCCTAGCAGGCGCCGGCAATGAGCAGTTCTTC

V gene: TRBV24-1
D gene: TRBD1
clone size: .
J gene: TRBJ2-1
CDR3 protein: CATSDPDRVAGEQFF
CDR3 DNA: TGTGCCACCAGTGACCCGGACAGGGTTGCGGGTGAGCAGTTCTTC

V gene: TRBV19
D gene: .
clone size: .
J gene: TRBJ1-2
CDR3 protein: CASSIGSMGYTF
CDR3 DNA: TGTGCCAGTAGTATTGGGAGCATGGGCTACACCTTC

V gene: TRBV7-9
D gene: .
clone size: .
J gene: TRBJ1-5
CDR3 protein: CASSLIRAGQPQHF
CDR3 DNA: TGTGCCAGCAGCTTGATCAGGGCAGGTCAGCCCCAGCATTTT

V gene: TRBV28
D gene: .
clone size: .
J gene: TRBJ2-3
CDR3 protein: CASSPITDTQYF
CDR3 DNA: TGTGCCAGCAGTCCAATTACAGATACGCAGTATTTT

V gene: TRBV27
D gene: TRBD1
clone size: .
J gene: TRBJ2-1
CDR3 protein: CASSLSGGTGGNEQFF
CDR3 DNA: TGTGCCAGCAGTTTATCCGGCGGAACAGGGGGCAATGAGCAGTTCTTC

V gene: TRBV7-8
D gene: .
clone size: .
J gene: TRBJ2-2
CDR3 protein: CASSRGTATGELFF
CDR3 DNA: TGTGCCAGCAGCCGCGGGACAGCCACCGGGGAGCTGTTTTTT

V gene: TRBV27
D gene: .
clone size: .
J gene: TRBJ1-5
CDR3 protein: CASSLLSGSLSNQPQHF
CDR3 DNA: TGTGCCAGCAGTCTCTTAAGCGGCAGCCTTAGCAATCAGCCCCAGCATTTT

V gene: TRBV11-2
D gene: TRBD1
clone size: .
J gene: TRBJ1-1
CDR3 protein: CASSFYLHRGSEAFF
CDR3 DNA: TGTGCCAGCAGCTTTTACCTACACAGGGGCTCTGAAGCTTTCTTT

V gene: TRBV5-6
D gene: TRBD2
clone size: .
J gene: TRBJ2-3
CDR3 protein: CASSLSLAGVETDTQYF
CDR3 DNA: TGTGCCAGCAGCTTGTCACTAGCGGGAGTAGAAACAGATACGCAGTATTTT

V gene: TRBV4-1
D gene: .
clone size: .
J gene: TRBJ1-4
CDR3 protein: CASSQGGINEKLFF
CDR3 DNA: TGCGCCAGCAGCCAAGGAGGGATTAATGAAAAACTGTTTTTT

V gene: TRBV30
D gene: .
clone size: .
J gene: TRBJ1-4
CDR3 protein: CAWSVGTNEKLFF
CDR3 DNA: TGTGCCTGGAGTGTCGGTACGAATGAAAAACTGTTTTTT

V gene: TRBV19
D gene: TRBD1
clone size: .
J gene: TRBJ1-2
CDR3 protein: CASGQGRYGYTF
CDR3 DNA: TGTGCCAGCGGACAGGGCCGCTATGGCTACACCTTC

V gene: TRBV28
D gene: .
clone size: .
J gene: TRBJ2-7
CDR3 protein: CATTNSGDLPYEQYF
CDR3 DNA: TGTGCCACCACCAATTCGGGGGATCTTCCCTACGAGCAGTACTTC

V gene: TRBV24-1
D gene: .
clone size: .
J gene: TRBJ2-1
CDR3 protein: CATSLAGQAPQGQFF
CDR3 DNA: TGTGCCACCAGTTTGGCCGGTCAGGCCCCCCAGGGGCAGTTCTTC

V gene: TRBV28
D gene: .
clone size: once
J gene: TRBJ1-1
CDR3 protein: CASSSPGGPNTEAFF
CDR3 DNA: TGTGCCAGCAGTTCGCCGGGGGGCCCGAACACTGAAGCTTTCTTT

V gene: TRBV30
D gene: TRBD2
clone size: .
J gene: TRBJ2-1
CDR3 protein: CAWSSGTSGGALDEQFF
CDR3 DNA: TGTGCCTGGTCTTCCGGGACTAGCGGGGGGGCCCTTGATGAGCAGTTCTTC

V gene: TRBV20-1
D gene: TRBD1
clone size: .
J gene: TRBJ1-2
CDR3 protein: CSASTGQGSNYGYTF
CDR3 DNA: TGCAGTGCTAGTACGGGACAGGGGAGTAACTATGGCTACACCTTC

V gene: TRBV5-8
D gene: .
clone size: .
J gene: TRBJ1-4
CDR3 protein: CASSFGLLNEKLFF
CDR3 DNA: TGTGCCAGCAGCTTCGGACTTCTCAATGAAAAACTGTTTTTT

V gene: TRBV7-9
D gene: .
clone size: .
J gene: TRBJ1-2
CDR3 protein: CASSLRSDYGYTF
CDR3 DNA: TGTGCCAGCAGCTTAAGGAGCGACTATGGCTACACCTTC

V gene: TRBV29-1
D gene: .
clone size: .
J gene: TRBJ2-6
CDR3 protein: CSVATGTGANVLTF
CDR3 DNA: TGCAGCGTCGCTACAGGGACTGGGGCCAACGTCCTGACTTTC

V gene: TRBV10-3
D gene: .
clone size: .
J gene: TRBJ1-1
CDR3 protein: CAISDPDRQWRAFF
CDR3 DNA: TGTGCCATCAGTGATCCCGACAGGCAATGGAGGGCTTTCTTT

V gene: TRBV7-9
D gene: .
clone size: .
J gene: TRBJ2-2
CDR3 protein: CASAPGSSGELFF
CDR3 DNA: TGTGCCAGCGCCCCGGGGAGTAGCGGGGAGCTGTTTTTT

V gene: TRBV15
D gene: TRBD1
clone size: few
J gene: TRBJ1-2
CDR3 protein: CATSLPGQGVALEGYTF
CDR3 DNA: TGTGCCACCAGCCTTCCCGGACAGGGGGTGGCCCTGGAGGGCTACACCTTC

V gene: TRBV5-6
D gene: .
clone size: .
J gene: TRBJ2-7
CDR3 protein: CASSTGQTYSGQYF
CDR3 DNA: TGTGCCAGCAGCACCGGACAGACCTACTCGGGGCAGTACTTC

V gene: TRBV5-4
D gene: .
clone size: .
J gene: TRBJ1-2
CDR3 protein: CASSLTGLKDYGYTF
CDR3 DNA: TGTGCCAGCAGCCTAACAGGGCTCAAGGACTATGGCTACACCTTC

V gene: TRBV13
D gene: TRBD2
clone size: .
J gene: TRBJ2-3
CDR3 protein: CASSPPSALAGGPGDTQYF
CDR3 DNA: TGTGCCAGCAGCCCCCCAAGTGCACTAGCGGGGGGGCCGGGAGATACGCAGTATTTT

V gene: TRBV11-2
D gene: .
clone size: .
J gene: TRBJ1-6
CDR3 protein: CASSPGSWGSNSPLHF
CDR3 DNA: TGTGCCAGCAGCCCGGGAAGTTGGGGATCCAATTCACCCCTCCACTTT

V gene: TRBV5-6
D gene: .
clone size: .
J gene: TRBJ2-1
CDR3 protein: CASSLHGNEQFF
CDR3 DNA: TGTGCCAGCAGCTTGCACGGGAATGAGCAGTTCTTC

V gene: TRBV12-3/TRBV12-4
D gene: .
clone size: .
J gene: TRBJ1-2
CDR3 protein: CATKASGNYGYTF
CDR3 DNA: TGTGCCACCAAGGCCTCCGGGAACTATGGCTACACCTTC

V gene: TRBV7-2
D gene: .
clone size: .
J gene: TRBJ1-1
CDR3 protein: CASRPTGANTEAFF
CDR3 DNA: TGTGCCAGCAGACCGACAGGAGCCAACACTGAAGCTTTCTTT

V gene: TRBV5-1
D gene: .
clone size: few
J gene: TRBJ2-7
CDR3 protein: CASTTDSSYEQYF
CDR3 DNA: TGCGCCAGCACGACGGACAGCTCATACGAGCAGTACTTC

V gene: TRBV6-1
D gene: .
clone size: .
J gene: TRBJ2-5
CDR3 protein: CASSEWVPMVGGETQYF
CDR3 DNA: TGTGCCAGCAGTGAATGGGTCCCGATGGTAGGAGGAGAGACCCAGTACTTC

V gene: TRBV28
D gene: .
clone size: .
J gene: TRBJ1-5
CDR3 protein: CASSLTGTYNQPQHF
CDR3 DNA: TGTGCCAGCAGTTTGACAGGTACCTACAATCAGCCCCAGCATTTT